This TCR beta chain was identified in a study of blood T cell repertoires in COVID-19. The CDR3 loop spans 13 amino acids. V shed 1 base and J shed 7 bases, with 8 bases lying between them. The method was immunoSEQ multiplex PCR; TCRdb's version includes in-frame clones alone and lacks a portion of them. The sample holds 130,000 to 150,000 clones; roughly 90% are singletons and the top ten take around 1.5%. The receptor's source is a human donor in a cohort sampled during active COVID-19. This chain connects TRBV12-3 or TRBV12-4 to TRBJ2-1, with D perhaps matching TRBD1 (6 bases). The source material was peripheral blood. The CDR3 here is CASSLGQGNEQFF. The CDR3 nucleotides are TGTGCCAGCAGTTTAGGCCAGGGGAATGAGCAGTTCTTC.